This T cell receptor (beta chain) was sequenced during a study of T-cell reconstitution after alpha-beta-depleted transplantation in children. Unique molecular identifiers were incorporated into the prepared TCRbeta library. Each CDR3 protein gets one entry after TCRdb re-called the PCR reads with MiXCR. This sample yields around 380,000 distinct CDR3 sequences, of which approximately 11% are seen a single time; 4.5% to 7% belongs to the top ten. Looked up from germline, CDR1 is DFQATT and CDR2 is SNEGSKA (reference sequence). V shed 6 bases and J shed 7 bases, with 18 bases lying between them. The CDR3 covers 13 residues.

The chain employs TRBV20-1 and TRBJ1-1, with a possible D match to TRBD1 (6 bases). The source of this sequence is a human donor who donated a stem cell graft to a child with acute myeloid leukemia. The specimen was PBMCs from the stem cell graft donor, collected from the stem cell graft. In DNA form, the CDR3 reads TGCAGTGCACCTTATAGACAGGATGGTGAAGCTTTCTTT. Translation: CSAPYRQDGEAFF.